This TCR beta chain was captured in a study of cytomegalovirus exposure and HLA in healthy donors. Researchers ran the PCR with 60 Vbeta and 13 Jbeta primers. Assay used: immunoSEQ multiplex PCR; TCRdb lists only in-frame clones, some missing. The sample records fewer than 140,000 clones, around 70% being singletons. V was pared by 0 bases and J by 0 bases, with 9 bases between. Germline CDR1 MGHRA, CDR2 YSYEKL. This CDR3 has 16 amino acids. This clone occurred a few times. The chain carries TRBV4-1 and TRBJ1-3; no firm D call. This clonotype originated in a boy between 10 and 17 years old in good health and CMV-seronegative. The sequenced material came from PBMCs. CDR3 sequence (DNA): TGCGCCAGCAGCCAAGATCCCCCCATCTCTGGAAACACCATATATTTT. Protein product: CASSQDPPISGNTIYF.